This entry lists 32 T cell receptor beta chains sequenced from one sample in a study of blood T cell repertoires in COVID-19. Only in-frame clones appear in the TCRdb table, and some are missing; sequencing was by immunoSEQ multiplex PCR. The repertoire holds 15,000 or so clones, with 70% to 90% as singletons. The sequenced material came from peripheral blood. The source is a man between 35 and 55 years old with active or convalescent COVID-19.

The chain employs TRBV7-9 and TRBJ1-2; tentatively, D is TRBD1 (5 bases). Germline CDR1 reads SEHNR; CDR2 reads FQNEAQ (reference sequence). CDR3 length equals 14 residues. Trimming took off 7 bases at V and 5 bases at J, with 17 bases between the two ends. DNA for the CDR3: TGTGCCAGCACCACGCTTCGGGCAGGGTATGGCTACACCTTC. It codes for CASTTLRAGYGYTF.

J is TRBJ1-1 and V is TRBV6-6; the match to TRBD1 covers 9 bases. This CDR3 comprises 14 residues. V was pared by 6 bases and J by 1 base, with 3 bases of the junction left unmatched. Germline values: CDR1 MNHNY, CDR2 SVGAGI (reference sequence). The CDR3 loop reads CASSQQGANTEAFF. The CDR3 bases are TGTGCCAGCAGCCAACAGGGGGCGAACACTGAAGCTTTCTTT.

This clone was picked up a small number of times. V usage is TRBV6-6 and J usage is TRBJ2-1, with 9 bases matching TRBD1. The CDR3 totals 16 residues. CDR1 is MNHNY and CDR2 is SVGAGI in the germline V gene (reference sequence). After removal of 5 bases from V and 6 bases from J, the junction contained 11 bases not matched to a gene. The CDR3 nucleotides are TGTGCCAGCAGTAGAACAGGGGGCGAAATTGTCAATGAGCAGTTCTTC. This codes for CASSRTGGEIVNEQFF.

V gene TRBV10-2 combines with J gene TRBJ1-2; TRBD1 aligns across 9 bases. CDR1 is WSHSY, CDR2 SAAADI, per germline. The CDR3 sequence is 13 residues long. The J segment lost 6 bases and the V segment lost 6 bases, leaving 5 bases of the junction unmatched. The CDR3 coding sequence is TGCGCCAGCAGGGGACAGGGAATGAATGGCTACACCTTC. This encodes CASRGQGMNGYTF.

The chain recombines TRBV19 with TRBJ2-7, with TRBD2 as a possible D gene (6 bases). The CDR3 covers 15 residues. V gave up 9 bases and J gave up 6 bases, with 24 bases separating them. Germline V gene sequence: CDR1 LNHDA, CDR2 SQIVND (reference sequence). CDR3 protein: CASSDSGLPGLEQYF. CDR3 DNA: TGTGCCAGCAGCGATTCGGGACTCCCTGGACTCGAGCAGTACTTC.

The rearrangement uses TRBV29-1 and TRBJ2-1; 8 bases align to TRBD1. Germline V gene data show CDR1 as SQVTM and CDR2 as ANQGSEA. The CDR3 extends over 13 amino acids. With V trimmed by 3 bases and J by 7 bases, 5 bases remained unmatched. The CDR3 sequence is CSVDSGTGNEQFF. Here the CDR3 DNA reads TGCAGCGTTGACTCCGGGACAGGTAATGAGCAGTTCTTC.

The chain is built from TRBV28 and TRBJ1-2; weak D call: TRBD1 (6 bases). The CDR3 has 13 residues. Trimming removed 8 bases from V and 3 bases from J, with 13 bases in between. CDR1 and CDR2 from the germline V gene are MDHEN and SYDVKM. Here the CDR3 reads CASVTRGHYGYTF. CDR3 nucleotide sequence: TGTGCCAGCGTAACCAGGGGTCACTATGGCTACACCTTC.

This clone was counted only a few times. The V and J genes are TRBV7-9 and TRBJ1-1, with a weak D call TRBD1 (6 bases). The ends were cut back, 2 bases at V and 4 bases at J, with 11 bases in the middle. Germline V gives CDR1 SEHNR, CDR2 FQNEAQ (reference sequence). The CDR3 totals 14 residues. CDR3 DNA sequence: TGTGCCAGCAGCTTAAAGGGGGGGCGCACTGAAGCTTTCTTT. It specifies CASSLKGGRTEAFF.

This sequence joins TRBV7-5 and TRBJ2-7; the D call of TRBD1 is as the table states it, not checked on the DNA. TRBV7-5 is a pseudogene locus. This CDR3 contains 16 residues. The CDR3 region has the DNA TGTGCCAGAAGCTACTACTCTAGACAGGATGTAAACGAGCAGTACTTC. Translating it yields CARSYYSRQDVNEQYF.

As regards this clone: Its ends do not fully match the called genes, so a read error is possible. DNA of the CDR3: TGTGCTAGCAGCTTAGCGCCAGGGGGGAACACCGGGGAGCTGTTTTTT. Translated: CASSLAPGGNTGELFF. The rearrangement joins TRBV7-7 to TRBJ2-2; 7 bases map to TRBD1. CDR3 size: 16 residues. Germline-derived CDR1 and CDR2 are SSHAT and FNYEAQ (reference sequence).

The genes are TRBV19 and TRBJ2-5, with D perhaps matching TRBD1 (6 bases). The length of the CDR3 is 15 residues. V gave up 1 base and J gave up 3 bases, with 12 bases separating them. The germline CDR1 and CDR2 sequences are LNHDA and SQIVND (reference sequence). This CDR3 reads CASSIGAGTKETQYF. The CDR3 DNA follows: TGTGCCAGTAGTATAGGGGCCGGGACAAAAGAGACCCAGTACTTC.

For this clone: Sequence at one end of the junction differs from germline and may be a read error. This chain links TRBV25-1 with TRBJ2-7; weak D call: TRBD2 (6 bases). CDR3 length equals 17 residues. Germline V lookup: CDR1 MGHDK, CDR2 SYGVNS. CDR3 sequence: CASSDGQGGIHSLLGNF. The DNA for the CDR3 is TGTGCCAGCAGTGACGGCCAGGGAGGAATACATTCTCTACTGGGGAACTTC.

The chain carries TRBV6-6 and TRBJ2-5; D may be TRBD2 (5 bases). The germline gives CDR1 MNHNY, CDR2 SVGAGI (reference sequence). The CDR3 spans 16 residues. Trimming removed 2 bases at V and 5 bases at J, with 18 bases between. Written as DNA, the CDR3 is TGTGCCAGCAGTTACCCGATTCGGCACTCGGGGGAGACCCAGTACTTC. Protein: CASSYPIRHSGETQYF.

DNA for the CDR3: TGTGCCAGCAGCTTAGTCGAATCTCCAAGCGGTGGCTACACCTTC. Translating gives CASSLVESPSGGYTF. The V call is TRBV7-9, the J call TRBJ1-2; D remains ambiguous. Germline values: CDR1 SEHNR, CDR2 FQNEAQ (reference sequence). The CDR3 runs to 15 residues. Trimming shortened V by 1 base and J by 7 bases, and 16 bases separated the two germline ends.

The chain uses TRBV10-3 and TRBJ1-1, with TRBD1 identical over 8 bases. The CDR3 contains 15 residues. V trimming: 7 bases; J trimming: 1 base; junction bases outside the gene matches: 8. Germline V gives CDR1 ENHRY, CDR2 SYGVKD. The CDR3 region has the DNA TGTGCCATCAACGACCGGGACAGGAGGAACACTGAAGCTTTCTTT. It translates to CAINDRDRRNTEAFF.

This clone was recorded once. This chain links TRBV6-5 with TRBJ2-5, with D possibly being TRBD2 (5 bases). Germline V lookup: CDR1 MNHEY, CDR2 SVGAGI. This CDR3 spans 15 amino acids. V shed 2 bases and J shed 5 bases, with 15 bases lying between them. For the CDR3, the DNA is TGTGCCAGCAGTTACGGCGGACTGCTCGTCGAGACCCAGTACTTC. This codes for CASSYGGLLVETQYF.

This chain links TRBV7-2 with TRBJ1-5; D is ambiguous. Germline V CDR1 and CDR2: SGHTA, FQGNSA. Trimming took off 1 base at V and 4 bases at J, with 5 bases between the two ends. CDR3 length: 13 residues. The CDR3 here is CASSLEQNQPQHF. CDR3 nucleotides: TGTGCCAGCAGCTTAGAACAGAATCAGCCCCAGCATTTT.

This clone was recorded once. This CDR3 reads CASSLPARGQFF. The CDR3 nucleotides read TGTGCCAGCAGCTTACCGGCGCGGGGACAGTTCTTC. The chain carries TRBV5-6 and TRBJ2-1, with a possible D match to TRBD2 (6 bases). This CDR3 has 12 amino acids. V shed 2 bases and J shed 13 bases, with 13 bases lying between them. Per the germline V gene, CDR1 is SGHDT and CDR2 is YYEEEE. Combining the CDR3 with reference TRBV5-6 and TRBJ2-1 gives the whole variable domain DAGVTQSPTHLIKTRGQQVTLRCSPKSGHDTVSWYQQALGQGPQFIFQYYEEEERQRGNFPDRFSGHQFPNYSSELNVNALLLGDSALYLCASSLPARGQFFGPGTRLTVL.

CDR3 sequence reads: CASSDLAGATGELFF. CDR3 sequence (DNA): TGTGCCAGCAGTGACCTAGCGGGGGCGACCGGGGAGCTGTTTTTT. V usage is TRBV6-4 and J usage is TRBJ2-2; TRBD2 agrees at 10 bases. J lost 5 bases, V lost 2 bases, and 2 bases had no gene match. CDR1 and CDR2 from the germline V gene are MRHNA and SNTAGT. This CDR3 is built from 15 residues.

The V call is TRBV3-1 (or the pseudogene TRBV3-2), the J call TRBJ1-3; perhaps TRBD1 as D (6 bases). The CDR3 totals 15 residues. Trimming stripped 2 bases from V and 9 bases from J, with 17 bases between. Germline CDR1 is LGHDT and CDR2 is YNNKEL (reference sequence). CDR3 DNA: TGTGCCAGCAGCCAAATGGGCGACCGAGGGGGCACCATATATTTT. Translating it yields CASSQMGDRGGTIYF.

In nucleotides, the CDR3 is TGTGCCAGCAGCCAAATGGGACAGGGGTACAATGAGCAGTTCTTC. Its translation is CASSQMGQGYNEQFF. This rearrangement joins TRBV11-3 to TRBJ2-1; 10 bases are a match to TRBD1. The CDR3 spans 15 residues. From germline, CDR1 is SGHNT and CDR2 YENEEA. With 5 bases clipped from V and 4 bases from J, the junction kept 5 bases outside the gene matches.

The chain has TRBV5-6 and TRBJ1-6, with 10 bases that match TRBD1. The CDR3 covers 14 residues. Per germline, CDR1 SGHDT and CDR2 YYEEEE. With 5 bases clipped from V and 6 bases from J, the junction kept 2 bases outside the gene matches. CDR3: CASRRQGANSPLHF. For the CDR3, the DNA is TGTGCCAGCAGACGACAGGGGGCTAATTCACCCCTCCACTTT.

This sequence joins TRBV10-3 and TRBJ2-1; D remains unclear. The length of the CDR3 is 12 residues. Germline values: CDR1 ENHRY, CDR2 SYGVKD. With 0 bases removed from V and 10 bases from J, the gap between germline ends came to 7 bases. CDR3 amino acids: CAISESGVEQFF. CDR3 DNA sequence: TGTGCCATCAGTGAGTCCGGTGTGGAGCAGTTCTTC.

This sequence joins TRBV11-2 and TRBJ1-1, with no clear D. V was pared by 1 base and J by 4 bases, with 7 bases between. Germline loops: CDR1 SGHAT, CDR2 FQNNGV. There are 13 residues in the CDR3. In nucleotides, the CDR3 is TGTGCCAGCAGCTTAGCTCCCCTCACTGAAGCTTTCTTT. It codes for CASSLAPLTEAFF.

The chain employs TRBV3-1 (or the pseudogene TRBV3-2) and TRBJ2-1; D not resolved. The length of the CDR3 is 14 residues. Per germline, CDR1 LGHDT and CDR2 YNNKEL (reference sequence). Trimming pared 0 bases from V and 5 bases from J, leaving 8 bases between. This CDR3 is CASSQDLTHNEQFF. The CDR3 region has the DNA TGTGCCAGCAGCCAAGATCTGACTCACAATGAGCAGTTCTTC.

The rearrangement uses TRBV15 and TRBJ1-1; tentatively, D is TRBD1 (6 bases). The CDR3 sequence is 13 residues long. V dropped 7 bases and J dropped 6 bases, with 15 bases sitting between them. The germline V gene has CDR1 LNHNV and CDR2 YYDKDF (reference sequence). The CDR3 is CATKDRKGAEAFF. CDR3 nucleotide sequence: TGTGCCACCAAAGACAGGAAAGGAGCTGAAGCTTTCTTT.

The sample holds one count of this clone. CDR3 protein: CASSQLAGVKGEQYF. The CDR3, as DNA: TGTGCCAGCAGCCAGCTGGCGGGGGTGAAGGGCGAGCAGTACTTC. This sequence joins TRBV3-1 (or the pseudogene TRBV3-2) and TRBJ2-7; 7 bases are shared with TRBD2. V lost 3 bases, J lost 6 bases, and 11 bases stayed unmatched. The CDR3 loop spans 15 amino acids. Germline V CDR1 and CDR2: LGHDT, YNNKEL (reference sequence).

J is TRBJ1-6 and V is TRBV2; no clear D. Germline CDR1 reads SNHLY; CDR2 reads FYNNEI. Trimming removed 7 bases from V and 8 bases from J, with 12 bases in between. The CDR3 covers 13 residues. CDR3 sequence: CASTSGYYSPLHF. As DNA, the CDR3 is TGTGCCAGCACCTCGGGATACTATTCACCCCTCCACTTT.

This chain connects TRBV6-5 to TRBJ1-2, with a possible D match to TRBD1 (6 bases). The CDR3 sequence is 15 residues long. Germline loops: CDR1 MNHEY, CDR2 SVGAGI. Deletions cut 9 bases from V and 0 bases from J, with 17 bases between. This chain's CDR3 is CARLSGDTPNYGYTF. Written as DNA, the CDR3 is TGTGCCAGGTTGAGCGGGGACACACCTAACTATGGCTACACCTTC.

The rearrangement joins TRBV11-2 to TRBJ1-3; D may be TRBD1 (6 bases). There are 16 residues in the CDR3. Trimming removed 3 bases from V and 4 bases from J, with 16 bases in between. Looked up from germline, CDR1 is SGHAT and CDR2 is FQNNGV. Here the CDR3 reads CASSFRGQGSGNTIYF. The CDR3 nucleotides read TGTGCCAGCAGCTTTAGGGGCCAGGGGTCCGGAAACACCATATATTTT.

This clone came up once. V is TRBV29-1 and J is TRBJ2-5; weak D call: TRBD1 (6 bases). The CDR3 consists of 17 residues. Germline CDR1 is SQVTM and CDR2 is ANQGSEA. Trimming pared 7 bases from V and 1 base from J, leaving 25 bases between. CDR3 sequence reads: CSAGAPTGALTQETQYF. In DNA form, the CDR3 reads TGCAGCGCAGGAGCCCCGACAGGCGCCTTAACCCAAGAGACCCAGTACTTC.

CDR3 residues: CASSLWLAAGIEQFF. The DNA for the CDR3 is TGTGCCAGCAGTTTATGGCTAGCGGCCGGTATCGAGCAGTTCTTC. The rearrangement links TRBV27 to TRBJ2-1; the match to TRBD2 covers 7 bases. Germline values: CDR1 MNHEY, CDR2 SMNVEV (reference sequence). The CDR3 consists of 15 residues. The junction had 10 bases not matched to a gene; V was cut back by 1 base and J by 10 bases.